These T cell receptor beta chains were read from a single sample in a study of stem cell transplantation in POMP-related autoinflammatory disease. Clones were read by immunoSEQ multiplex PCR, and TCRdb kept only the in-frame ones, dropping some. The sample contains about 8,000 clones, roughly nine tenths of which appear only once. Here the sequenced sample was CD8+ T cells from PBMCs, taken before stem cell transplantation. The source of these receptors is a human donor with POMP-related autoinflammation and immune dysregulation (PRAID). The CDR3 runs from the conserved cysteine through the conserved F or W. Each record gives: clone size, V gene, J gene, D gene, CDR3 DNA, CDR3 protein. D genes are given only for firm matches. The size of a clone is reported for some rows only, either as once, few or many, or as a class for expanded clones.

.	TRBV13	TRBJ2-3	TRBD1	TGTGCCAGCAGCCCAGGGACAGGGTCGGCGCAGTATTTT	CASSPGTGSAQYF
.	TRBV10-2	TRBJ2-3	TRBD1	TGCGCCAGCGGGGACAGTCCAGATACGCAGTATTTT	CASGDSPDTQYF
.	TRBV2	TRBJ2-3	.	TGTGCCAGCAGTTACCGGGACTCTAGACAGTATTTT	CASSYRDSRQYF
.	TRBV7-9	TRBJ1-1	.	TGTGCCAGCAGCTCTGTAGGGGCGGGCACTGAAGCTTTCTTT	CASSSVGAGTEAFF
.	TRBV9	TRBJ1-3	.	TGTGCCAGCGGCGAAGGGGGCTCTGGAAACACCATATATTTT	CASGEGGSGNTIYF
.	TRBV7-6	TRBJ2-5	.	TGTGCCAGCAGCTCCTCCGCCGGGACATACAGTGTAGAGACCCAGTACTTC	CASSSSAGTYSVETQYF
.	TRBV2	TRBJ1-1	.	TGTGCCAGCAACGAGGGCTCAAGGACTGAAGCTTTCTTT	CASNEGSRTEAFF
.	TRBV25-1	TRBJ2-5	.	TGTGCCAGCAGTGTGGGACCAATAAGTGGGGTAATGGAAGAGACCCAGTACTTC	CASSVGPISGVMEETQYF
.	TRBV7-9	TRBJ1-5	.	TGTGCCAGCAGCTTAGTAGGAGGGGAGCCCCAGCATTTT	CASSLVGGEPQHF
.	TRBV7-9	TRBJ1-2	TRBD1	TGTGCCAGCAGGGAGACAGGGGGCGCAGCTAACTATGGCTACACCTTC	CASRETGGAANYGYTF
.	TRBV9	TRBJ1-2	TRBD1	TGTGCCAGCAGTGTCGGAGTCCAGACAGGGGATGGCTACACCTTC	CASSVGVQTGDGYTF
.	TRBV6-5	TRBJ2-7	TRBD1	TGTGCCAGCAGTTACTCCGGACAGGGGGAAAACGAGCAGTACTTC	CASSYSGQGENEQYF
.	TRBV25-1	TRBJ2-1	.	TGTGCCAGCAGTGAATACAATAATGAGCAGTTCTTC	CASSEYNNEQFF
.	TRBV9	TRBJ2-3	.	TGTGCCAGCAGCGTGGCGACAGGGGAGGGCCCAGATACGCAGTATTTT	CASSVATGEGPDTQYF
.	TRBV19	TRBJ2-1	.	TGTGCCAGTAGTACCGGGAGTGAGCAGTTCTTC	CASSTGSEQFF
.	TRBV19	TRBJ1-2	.	TGTGCCAGTAGCCCACTCCGGGACATCAGAGGCTACACCTTC	CASSPLRDIRGYTF
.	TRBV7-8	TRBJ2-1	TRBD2	TGTGCCAGCAGCTGGACTAGCGGGAGTTTTGAGCAGTTCTTC	CASSWTSGSFEQFF
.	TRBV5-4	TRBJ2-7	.	TGTGCCAGCAGCTTGCTCCCTGCGGGTTCCTACGAGCAGTACTTC	CASSLLPAGSYEQYF
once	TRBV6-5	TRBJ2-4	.	TGTGCCAGCAGTACCCTGGGGGGGGGCAGCATTCAGTACTTC	CASSTLGGGSIQYF
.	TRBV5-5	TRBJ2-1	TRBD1	TGTGCCAGCAGCTTCCGGGACAGGAGCTCCTACAATGAGCAGTTCTTC	CASSFRDRSSYNEQFF
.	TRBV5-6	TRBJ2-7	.	TGTGCCAGCAGCTTTCCTGGGTCAGGCTACGAGCAGTACTTC	CASSFPGSGYEQYF
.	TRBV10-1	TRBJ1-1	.	TGCGCCAGCAGTGAGTCGACGGGGGCCATGAACACTGAAGCTTTCTTT	CASSESTGAMNTEAFF
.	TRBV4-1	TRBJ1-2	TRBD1	TGCGCCAGCAGTTCGACAGGGGACGGCTACACCTTC	CASSSTGDGYTF
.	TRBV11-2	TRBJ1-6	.	TGTGCCAGCAGCTCATCCGGGCCCCAAAATTCACCCCTCCACTTT	CASSSSGPQNSPLHF
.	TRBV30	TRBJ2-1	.	TGTGCCTGGAGTACTAGTTGGGGGTCCAATGAGCAGTTCTTC	CAWSTSWGSNEQFF
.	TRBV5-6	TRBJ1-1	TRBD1	TGTGCCAGCCACAGGGGCGGCACTGAAGCTTTCTTT	CASHRGGTEAFF
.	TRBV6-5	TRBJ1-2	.	TGTGCCAGCAGTTACGAGCCAGCTCCCTCTAACTATGGCTACACCTTC	CASSYEPAPSNYGYTF
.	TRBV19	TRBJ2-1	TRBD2	TGTGCCAGTAGTATCCTTAGCGGGGGGGCCAATCATGAGCAGTTCTTC	CASSILSGGANHEQFF
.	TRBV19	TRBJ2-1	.	TGTGCCAGTAGTATCGTGATTGTCTCCTACAATGAGCAGTTCTTC	CASSIVIVSYNEQFF
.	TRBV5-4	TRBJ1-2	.	TGTGCCAGCAGCTTGGGACTCAGCCCGGTGAACTATGGCTACACCTTC	CASSLGLSPVNYGYTF
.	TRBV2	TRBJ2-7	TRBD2	TGTGCCAGCAGTGAAGCGCCCTCACTAGCGTCGAGCTCCTACGAGCAGTACTTC	CASSEAPSLASSSYEQYF
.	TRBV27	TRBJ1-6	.	TGTGCCAGCAAGTTACAGGGAAACTCACCCCTCCACTTT	CASKLQGNSPLHF
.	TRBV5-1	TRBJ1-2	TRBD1	TGCGCCAGCAGCTTGGACAGGGGTTGGGGCTACACCTTC	CASSLDRGWGYTF
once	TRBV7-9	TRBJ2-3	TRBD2	TGTGCCAGCAGCTTACTAGCGGGGGGGCCCGGGACAGATACGCAGTATTTT	CASSLLAGGPGTDTQYF
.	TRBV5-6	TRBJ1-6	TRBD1	TGTGCCAGCAGCCCAGACAGGGGGCGTTCACCCCTCCACTTT	CASSPDRGRSPLHF
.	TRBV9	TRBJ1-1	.	TGTGCCAGCAGCGACCTGACCCTGGCTGAAGCTTTCTTT	CASSDLTLAEAFF
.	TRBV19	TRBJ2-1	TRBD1	TGTGCCAGTAGTATGGGACAGGGCTACTCCTACAATGAGCAGTTCTTC	CASSMGQGYSYNEQFF
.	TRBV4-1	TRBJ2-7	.	TGCGCCAGCAGCCAAAACAGACGGGAGCAGTACTTC	CASSQNRREQYF
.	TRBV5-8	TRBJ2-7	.	TGTGCCAGCAGCTTGGGCCAAAGTCTATACGAGCAGTACTTC	CASSLGQSLYEQYF
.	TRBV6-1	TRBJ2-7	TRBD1	TGTGCCACCTCAGCCAGGGGGCCCCACGAGCAGTACTTC	CATSARGPHEQYF
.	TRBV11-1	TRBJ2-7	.	TGTGCCAGCAGCCTCGGGACACCTGAGCAGTACTTC	CASSLGTPEQYF
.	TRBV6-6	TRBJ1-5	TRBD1	TGTGCCAGCAGGTTTACTCAGGGGGGTAATCAGCCCCAGCATTTT	CASRFTQGGNQPQHF
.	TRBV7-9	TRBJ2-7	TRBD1	TGTGCCAGCAGCCCTACCGGGACAGGGAACGAGCAGTACTTC	CASSPTGTGNEQYF